Shown below are 20 T cell receptor beta chains from a single sample sequenced in a study of intratumoral heterogeneity in liver cancer. Profiling relied on immunoSEQ multiplex PCR, and the TCRdb table lists in-frame clones only, not all of them. Found here are thousands of clones, roughly 52% of them singletons; the top ten hold roughly 13%. Multiple geographically separated regions of the hepatocellular carcinoma nodule were sampled separately. The starting material was tumor tissue, obtained before any cancer treatment. Receptors originate from a man aged 65 to 85 with hepatocellular carcinoma.

This chain joins TRBV28 and TRBJ2-2, with D hard to call. This CDR3 is 12 amino acids long. The V gene's germline CDR1 is MDHEN and CDR2 SYDVKM. Trimming took 2 bases from V and 6 from J, leaving 4 bases between them. CDR3 DNA sequence: TGTGCCAGCAGTTTAGCCGCCGGGGAGCTGTTTTTT. Residues: CASSLAAGELFF.

This clone was seen a handful of times. V is TRBV7-9 and J is TRBJ1-2; no clear D gene. The CDR3 covers 13 residues. V lost 1 base and J lost 6, with 9 bases in between. Germline V lookup: CDR1 SEHNR, CDR2 FQNEAQ (reference sequence). The CDR3 sequence: CASSLGDRDGYTF. The CDR3 DNA is TGTGCCAGCAGCTTAGGGGATAGAGATGGCTACACCTTC.

The genes are TRBV7-9 and TRBJ2-3; D gene unclear. Germline CDR1 is SEHNR and CDR2 is FQNEAQ (reference sequence). CDR3 length: 12 amino acids. V lost 5 bases, J lost 7 bases, and 10 bases lay in between. The CDR3 DNA reads as TGTGCCAGCAGCAGAGATAGGAATACGCAGTATTTT. Encoded protein: CASSRDRNTQYF.

The chain has TRBV9 and TRBJ1-1; no reliable D call. The V gene lost 0 bases and the J gene lost 0 bases, with 9 bases spanning the gap. The CDR3 runs 15 residues. Germline-derived CDR1 and CDR2 are SGDLS and YYNGEE. CDR3 sequence reads: CASSVDPGMNTEAFF. As DNA, the CDR3 is TGTGCCAGCAGCGTAGACCCAGGTATGAACACTGAAGCTTTCTTT. The variable domain in full, with the rest retrieved from reference TRBV9 and TRBJ1-1, is DSGVTQTPKHLITATGQRVTLRCSPRSGDLSVYWYQQSLDQGLQFLIQYYNGEERAKGNILERFSAQQFPDLHSELNLSSLELGDSALYFCASSVDPGMNTEAFFGQGTRLTVV.

This clone counts as medium-sized (0.01 to 0.1%). The CDR3 loop reads CASRSDPGNTIYF. CDR3 nucleotide sequence: TGTGCCAGCAGGTCCGACCCTGGAAACACCATATATTTT. This rearrangement joins TRBV7-9 to TRBJ1-3, with D hard to call. The CDR3 sequence is 13 residues long. V was shortened by 6 bases and J by 2 bases, with 8 bases between the two germline ends. CDR1 and CDR2 (germline): SEHNR, FQNEAQ (reference sequence).

The chain is built from TRBV13 and TRBJ2-3, with D possibly being TRBD1 (5 bases). The germline gives CDR1 PRHDT, CDR2 FYEKMQ (reference sequence). V was trimmed by 2 bases and J by 6 bases, leaving 12 bases between them. CDR3 size: 14 residues. This CDR3 is CASSLRTFEDTQYF. The CDR3 DNA reads as TGTGCCAGCAGCTTACGGACATTTGAGGATACGCAGTATTTT.

The chain has TRBV6-6 and TRBJ2-7; D possibly corresponds to TRBD1 (5 bases). The CDR3 loop spans 14 amino acids. CDR1 is MNHNY, CDR2 SVGAGI, per germline (reference sequence). The V end was cut by 7 bases, the J end by 2 bases, with 15 bases between. CDR3 sequence: CASTRGEGPYEQYV. The DNA of the CDR3 is TGTGCCAGCACTAGGGGCGAAGGGCCCTACGAGCAGTACGTC.

The chain carries TRBV19 and TRBJ2-1; a possible D gene is TRBD2 (5 bases). This CDR3 is 14 amino acids long. V was pared by 3 bases and J by 6 bases, with 12 bases between. Germline assignment: CDR1 LNHDA and CDR2 SQIVND (reference sequence). The CDR3 coding sequence is TGTGCCAGTAGTATGTATGGTAGCGTCAATGAGCAGTTCTTC. This sequence encodes CASSMYGSVNEQFF.

The chain carries TRBV11-1 and TRBJ1-6; 7 bases agree with TRBD1. The trim removed 4 bases at V and 6 bases at J, leaving 6 bases unmatched. The CDR3 has 15 amino acids. From germline, CDR1 is SGHAT and CDR2 FQDESV (reference sequence). As DNA, the CDR3 is TGTGCCAGCAGCTCAAGGGGACAGACTAATTCACCCCTCCACTTT. It yields the protein CASSSRGQTNSPLHF.

The V call is TRBV27, the J call TRBJ2-1; 8 bases agree with TRBD1. Germline V CDR1 and CDR2: MNHEY, SMNVEV (reference sequence). The CDR3 totals 14 residues. The J segment lost 7 bases and the V segment lost 4 bases, leaving 6 bases of the junction unmatched. The CDR3 protein is CASSSLQGENEQFF. CDR3 in DNA: TGTGCCAGCAGTTCCCTACAGGGGGAGAATGAGCAGTTCTTC.

This clone was counted once. V is TRBV2 and J is TRBJ1-6; possibly TRBD1 for D (6 bases). The CDR3 contains 14 residues. The germline V and J ends were trimmed by 8 bases and 10 bases, with 18 bases remaining between them. The germline V gene has CDR1 SNHLY and CDR2 FYNNEI. CDR3: CASDEQGVQSPLHF. DNA of the CDR3: TGTGCCAGCGATGAACAGGGTGTACAATCACCCCTCCACTTT.

Sample share makes this clone medium-sized (0.01 to 0.1%). Here the CDR3 reads CASSLGGAANEKLFF. As DNA, the CDR3 is TGCGCCAGCAGCTTGGGAGGGGCTGCTAATGAAAAACTGTTTTTT. V is TRBV5-1 and J is TRBJ1-4; perhaps TRBD1 as D (5 bases). Trimming removed 0 bases at V and 3 bases at J, with 9 bases between. The CDR3 has 15 residues. CDR1 and CDR2 from the germline V gene are SGHRS and YFSETQ.

This clone was counted only a few times. The CDR3 region has the DNA TGTGCCAGCAGCGGGACAGAATGGGACACTGAAGCTTTCTTT. Translation gives CASSGTEWDTEAFF. The V and J genes are TRBV7-3 and TRBJ1-1, with TRBD1 identical over 7 bases. From germline, CDR1 is SGHTA and CDR2 FQGTGA. The V gene end was trimmed by 5 bases and the J gene end by 3 bases; junction bases not matched to a gene: 6. The CDR3 is 14 residues long.

This sequence joins TRBV4-3 and TRBJ1-1; possible D gene TRBD1, 6 bases. The CDR3 has 20 amino acids. CDR1 and CDR2 from the germline V gene are LGHNA and YSLEER. The V gene lost 0 bases and the J gene lost 4 bases, with 27 bases spanning the gap. CDR3 DNA: TGCGCCAGCAGCCAAGATGCGGGGGGGCGAGGGCGTCGGGGCCTCACTGAAGCTTTCTTT. Residues: CASSQDAGGRGRRGLTEAFF.

V usage is TRBV5-1 and J usage is TRBJ1-6; 9 bases map to TRBD1. Looked up from germline, CDR1 is SGHRS and CDR2 is YFSETQ. The V and J ends lost 4 bases and 9 bases, in that order; junction bases with no gene match: 14. The CDR3 spans 17 residues. The CDR3 nucleotides are TGCGCCAGCAGCCCCGGGACAGGGACTACCAATGGTTCACCCCTCCACTTT. Protein product: CASSPGTGTTNGSPLHF. Full variable domain (missing parts from reference TRBV5-1 and TRBJ1-6): KAGVTQTPRYLIKTRGQQVTLSCSPISGHRSVSWYQQTPGQGLQFLFEYFSETQRNKGNFPGRFSGRQFSNSRSEMNVSTLELGDSALYLCASSPGTGTTNGSPLHFGNGTRLTVT.

This clone turned up a few times. The chain links TRBV6-4 to TRBJ2-1, with 7 bases identical to TRBD2. V trimming: 4 bases; J trimming: 9 bases; junction bases outside the gene matches: 6. Germline CDR1 reads MRHNA; CDR2 reads SNTAGT. CDR3 length: 13 residues. This CDR3 reads CASSGLASGEQFF. DNA of the CDR3: TGTGCCAGCAGTGGACTAGCTTCCGGTGAGCAGTTCTTC.

J is TRBJ2-7 and V is TRBV4-1; maybe TRBD2 (6 bases). Germline lookup yields CDR1 MGHRA and CDR2 YSYEKL. The CDR3 totals 16 residues. V was shortened by 2 bases and J by 7 bases, with 21 bases between the two germline ends. CDR3 DNA sequence: TGCGCCAGCAGCCAACCCCTCACGACTAGGCGAAGGGAGCAGTACTTC. It codes for CASSQPLTTRRREQYF.

The chain employs TRBV2 and TRBJ2-7, with 9 bases lining up with TRBD1. The V gene's germline CDR1 is SNHLY and CDR2 FYNNEI. V trimming: 3 bases; J trimming: 5 bases; junction bases outside the gene matches: 8. The CDR3 contains 15 residues. The CDR3 sequence is CASSDLDRGVDEQYF. DNA of the CDR3: TGTGCCAGCAGTGATCTTGACAGGGGGGTAGACGAGCAGTACTTC.

The CDR3 nucleotides are TGTGCCAGCAGCTTAGATGGCAGGGGGTTCGAGACCCAGTACTTC. The encoded protein is CASSLDGRGFETQYF. The J gene is TRBJ2-5, the V gene TRBV7-9, with 7 bases identical to TRBD1. The J segment lost 5 bases and the V segment lost 1 base, leaving 7 bases of the junction unmatched. The CDR3 consists of 15 residues. CDR1 is SEHNR, CDR2 FQNEAQ, per germline (reference sequence).

The rearrangement joins TRBV5-1 to TRBJ2-5, with a possible D match to TRBD2 (5 bases). This CDR3 is 14 amino acids long. CDR1 SGHRS and CDR2 YFSETQ come from the germline V gene. Trimming took off 0 bases at V and 2 bases at J, with 8 bases between the two ends. CDR3 DNA sequence: TGCGCCAGCAGCTTGGCGGGAAGACAAGAGACCCAGTACTTC. Translating gives CASSLAGRQETQYF.